The entry below gives a single TCR beta chain sequence along with its context. Its antigen is currently unknown. Profiling relied on immunoSEQ multiplex PCR, and the TCRdb table lists in-frame clones only, not all of them. Of 99,000 or so clones listed, about 89% were seen once; the top ten hold roughly a sixth. The sample belongs to a study of T cell responses to AZD1222 COVID-19 vaccine. The study, taken as a whole, reports: Just a handful of people given AZD1222 tested seropositive at baseline. The study sampled repertoires only after the peak T cell response.

The sample consisted of peripheral blood, taken on day 0 of AZD1222 vaccination. The TCR comes from an adult in good health.

Here the CDR3 reads CASSSGYTEAFF. The CDR3 region has the DNA TGCGCCAGCAGCTCAGGGTACACTGAAGCTTTCTTT. The chain couples TRBV5-1 to TRBJ1-1; maybe TRBD1 (5 bases). There are 12 residues in the CDR3. The V and J ends lost 3 bases and 3 bases respectively, with 6 bases between them. Germline V gives CDR1 SGHRS, CDR2 YFSETQ. The whole variable domain, filled in from reference TRBV5-1 and TRBJ1-1, reads KAGVTQTPRYLIKTRGQQVTLSCSPISGHRSVSWYQQTPGQGLQFLFEYFSETQRNKGNFPGRFSGRQFSNSRSEMNVSTLELGDSALYLCASSSGYTEAFFGQGTRLTVV.